The clone carrying this T cell receptor (beta chain) was seen more than once but under ten times. TCRdb passed the 5' RACE reads through MiXCR, listing each CDR3 protein once. Found here are approximately 500,000 distinct CDR3 sequences, roughly a quarter of them singletons; the top ten hold about 2.7%. This sample was taken from a study of identical twins. Trimming removed 6 bases from V and 3 bases from J; junction bases left unmatched: 4. This CDR3 is 14 amino acids long. Germline V gene data show CDR1 as SGDLS and CDR2 as YYNGEE. The sample also formed part of further work on T cells expressing NK-cell markers.

This TCR was sampled from a woman aged 18-35 years in good health. The genes are TRBV9 and TRBJ2-3; TRBD2 matches 10 bases. The sample consisted of CD4+ T cells sorted from blood. CDR3 DNA sequence: TGTGCCAGCAACGAAGCGGGAGGGACAGATACGCAGTATTTT. Amino acids: CASNEAGGTDTQYF.